The rows below give T cell receptor beta chains drawn from one sample of a study of T cells in Graves' hyperthyroidism and ophthalmopathy. TCRdb re-called the multiplex PCR reads with MiXCR, one entry per CDR3 protein. The sample carries roughly 650,000 distinct CDR3 sequences, approximately 15% recorded once. What was sequenced was blood. Source of these receptors: a woman between 40 and 50 years old with Graves' ophthalmopathy. The CDR3 runs from the conserved cysteine through the conserved F or W. D genes are given only for firm matches. Rows give clone size only sometimes, using once, few, many, or a class for an expanded clone.

. TRBJ2-2 . TRBV4-1 TGCGCCAGCAGCCAAGGGCAGGGGCTGTCCACCGGGGAGCTGTTTTTT CASSQGQGLSTGELFF
. TRBJ2-1 . TRBV5-1 TGCGCCAGCAGCTTGGCCTCTAGTGTTAGTAATGAGCAGTTCTTC CASSLASSVSNEQFF
. TRBJ2-1 many TRBV29-1 TGCAGCGTGTGCCTCACCCCGCTCTACAATGAGCAGTTCTTC CSVCLTPLYNEQFF
TRBD2 TRBJ2-7 many TRBV6-6 TGTGCCAGCAGTTACGGGGGGACTAGCGGGCTCTACGAGCAGTACTTC CASSYGGTSGLYEQYF
TRBD1 TRBJ2-3 few TRBV28 TGTGCCAGCGGAGTCCGGGACAGACGGTCAGATACGCAGTATTTT CASGVRDRRSDTQYF
. TRBJ2-2 few TRBV6-1 TGTGCCAGCAGTTACAGCGGATTCACCGGGGAGCTGTTTTTT CASSYSGFTGELFF
TRBD2 TRBJ2-7 once TRBV5-6 TGTGCCAGCAGCGGGGGACTAGCGGACGAGTGGTGGGAGCAGTACTTC CASSGGLADEWWEQYF
. TRBJ2-7 many TRBV20-1 TGCAGTGCTAGTCCAAATCCTGGGGGCGCCTACGAGCAGTACTTC CSASPNPGGAYEQYF
. TRBJ2-7 . TRBV5-7 TGTGCCAGCAGCTTGACGAGGCTTACCTACGAGCAGTACTTC CASSLTRLTYEQYF
. TRBJ2-7 many TRBV28 TGTGCCAGCAGTCTACCGGGCTCCGGGGCAGACGAGCAGTACTTC CASSLPGSGADEQYF
. TRBJ2-7 many TRBV7-9 TGTGCCAGCAGCTTACAGGGGTTCGGCGAGCAGTACTTC CASSLQGFGEQYF
. TRBJ1-2 . TRBV5-8 TGTGCCAGCAGCCCACTCCCGGACAGTTCTTCCTATGGCTACACCTTC CASSPLPDSSSYGYTF
TRBD2 TRBJ2-1 many TRBV11-2 TGTGCCAGCAGCCTTAGATACGGACGGCTCACCGTAGCGGGAGGGAATGAGCAGTTCTTC CASSLRYGRLTVAGGNEQFF
. TRBJ2-2 few TRBV14 TGTGCCAGCAGCCAAGTACGGGGGAGCGCCGGGGAGCTGTTTTTT CASSQVRGSAGELFF
. TRBJ2-7 many TRBV6-1 TGTGCCAGCAGTGTCGGGATGGGCGAGCAGTACTTC CASSVGMGEQYF
TRBD2 TRBJ2-5 . TRBV7-2 TGTGCCAGCAGGCATAATCTAGCGGGAGGGCAAGAGACCCAGTACTTC CASRHNLAGGQETQYF
. TRBJ1-5 many TRBV7-3 TGTGCCAGCAGCTTAACCTGGGGTCAGCCCCAGCATTTT CASSLTWGQPQHF
. TRBJ1-1 few TRBV6-1 TGTGCCAGCAGTCCTACAGGGTTCGGGGGAGCTTTCTTT CASSPTGFGGAFF
. TRBJ2-2 few TRBV19 TGTGCCAGTAGTAGGACAGCCCCGAGGGACACCGGGGAGCTGTTTTTT CASSRTAPRDTGELFF
TRBD1 TRBJ2-7 . TRBV18 TGTGCCAGCTCACCCGGGACAGGGGCACGAGAGCAGTACTTC CASSPGTGAREQYF
. TRBJ2-5 . TRBV6-1 TGTGCCATCAGAGTGAAGGTGCCAGAGACCCAGTACTTC CAIRVKVPETQYF
. TRBJ1-6 . TRBV6-1 TGTGCCAGCAGTGAAACGGCCAGGGATAATTCACCCCTCCACTTT CASSETARDNSPLHF
. TRBJ2-1 few TRBV29-1 TGCAGCGTTTGGACACAATACGGGAATGAGCAGTTCTTC CSVWTQYGNEQFF
. TRBJ1-6 . TRBV7-9 TGTGCCAGCAGCTTCGGCCGGTCGGGGAATTCACCCCTCCACTTT CASSFGRSGNSPLHF
. TRBJ2-3 . TRBV28 TGTGCCAGCAGCCCGTTGTCGGCCACAGATACGCAGTATTTT CASSPLSATDTQYF
. TRBJ1-6 many TRBV11-2 TGTGCCAGCAGCTTGGCAGGGAACGCAAATTCACCCCTCCACTTT CASSLAGNANSPLHF
. TRBJ1-4 . TRBV15 TGTGCCACCAGCAATCCTCAGTATGAAAAACTGTTTTTT CATSNPQYEKLFF
. TRBJ2-3 . TRBV6-1 TGTGCCAGCAGGCCCCCTCAAGACACCCCAAGGCAGTATTTT CASRPPQDTPRQYF
. TRBJ1-5 many TRBV5-1 TGCGCCAGCTCGATGACAGCAGGCAATCAGCCCCAGCATTTT CASSMTAGNQPQHF
. TRBJ1-6 many TRBV30 TGTGCCTGGAGTGTAAAGGGGGTGGATAATTCACCCCTCCACTTT CAWSVKGVDNSPLHF
TRBD1 TRBJ2-7 few TRBV20-1 TGCAGTGCTAGAGAAGACAGACAGGGGATATCGAGGGAGCAGTACTTC CSAREDRQGISREQYF
. TRBJ2-7 . TRBV11-2 TGTGCCAGCAGCTTAGATCGGGGACCGAGGGAGCAGTACTTC CASSLDRGPREQYF
. TRBJ2-1 many TRBV12-3/TRBV12-4 TGTGCCAGCAGCCCTACAGGGCCAATAGGTGCGTTTAATGAGCAGTTCTTC CASSPTGPIGAFNEQFF
. TRBJ1-1 . TRBV30 TGTGCCTGGACCCCCTATACACTGGACAACACTGAAGCTCTCTTT CAWTPYTLDNTEALF
. TRBJ1-1 . TRBV12-3/TRBV12-4 TGTGCCAGCAGTTACCCGGATGAAGCTTTCTTT CASSYPDEAFF
. TRBJ2-7 . TRBV15 TGTGCCACCAGCAGAGGGGGGAGCTCCTACGAGCAGTACTTC CATSRGGSSYEQYF
. TRBJ2-5 . TRBV6-1 TGTGCCAGCAGTGAAGCGCGGAGTTTCTACCAAGAGACCCAGTACTTC CASSEARSFYQETQYF
. TRBJ1-4 few TRBV28 TGTGCCAGCAGACCCGGGGGGGGAAGTAATGAAAAACTGTTTTTT CASRPGGGSNEKLFF
TRBD1 TRBJ2-1 many TRBV18 TGTGCCAGCTCCCCCGGACAGGGCTTCAATGAGCAGTTCTTC CASSPGQGFNEQFF
. TRBJ2-7 . TRBV6-1 TGTGCCAGCATCTCCTCTGACAGACCCGGCTACGAGCAGTACTTC CASISSDRPGYEQYF
. TRBJ2-3 many TRBV5-1 TGCGCCAGCAGCTTGAGGACGTTGGGAGATACGCAGTATTTT CASSLRTLGDTQYF
TRBD2 TRBJ2-1 many TRBV11-2 TGTGCCAGCAGAAAGGGACTAGCGGGGGCACTCGGATACAATGAGCAGTTCTTC CASRKGLAGALGYNEQFF
TRBD2 TRBJ2-2 few TRBV2 TGTGCCAGCACCCTAAGGCGGGGGAGAACCGGGGAGCTGTTTTTT CASTLRRGRTGELFF
TRBD1 TRBJ2-1 many TRBV29-1 TGCAGCGTTGTACTGCCTGACAGGGCCAGGTATGAGCAGTTCTTC CSVVLPDRARYEQFF
. TRBJ2-3 . TRBV5-6 TGTGCCAGCAACTACTGGGGGGCTGGCACAGATACGCAGTATTTT CASNYWGAGTDTQYF
. TRBJ1-2 . TRBV14 TGTGCCAGCAGCCAATTTCCAGCCTATGGCTACACCTTC CASSQFPAYGYTF
. TRBJ1-6 few TRBV27 TGTGCCAGCAGTCCTGGCCTCGGGGCGGGACCCCTCCACTTT CASSPGLGAGPLHF
TRBD2 TRBJ2-3 few TRBV20-1 TGCAGTGGTGTCCGGGGGGATAGCACAGATACGCAGTATTTT CSGVRGDSTDTQYF
TRBD2 TRBJ2-7 many TRBV2 TGTGCCAGCATCCGAGCTAGCGGGGTTTACGAGCAGTACTTC CASIRASGVYEQYF
. TRBJ2-2 . TRBV12-3/TRBV12-4 TGTGCCAGCAGCCTCACCGGGACACTCTACACCGGGGAGCTGTTTTTT CASSLTGTLYTGELFF
TRBD1 TRBJ1-2 . TRBV28 TGTGCCAGCAGTCCCGGCACAGGGGGCGGAGATGGCTACACCTTC CASSPGTGGGDGYTF
TRBD1 TRBJ1-1 many TRBV28 TGTGCCAGCAGTCCTAGACAGGGGAGGAACACTGAAGCTTTCTTT CASSPRQGRNTEAFF
. TRBJ2-7 many TRBV5-1 TGCGCCAGCAGCCGCAGTGGAGCCTCCTACGAGCAGTACTTC CASSRSGASYEQYF
. TRBJ2-3 many TRBV3-1 TGTGCCAGCAGCCACACTAGAGATACGCAGTATTTT CASSHTRDTQYF
. TRBJ1-3 . TRBV6-2/TRBV6-3 TGTGCCGGTAGGGAGGGGAGCTCTGGAAACACCATATATTTT CAGREGSSGNTIYF
. TRBJ2-5 many TRBV28 TGTGCCAGCAGTTTAAGGGGAATGCAAGAGACCCAGTACTTC CASSLRGMQETQYF
. TRBJ2-3 many TRBV6-2/TRBV6-3 TGTGCCAGCAGTTACGACACCTGGGGGATCGGCACAGATACGCAGTATTTT CASSYDTWGIGTDTQYF
. TRBJ1-2 . TRBV30 TGTGCCTGGACCAGGACAGCCAACTATGGCTACACCTTC CAWTRTANYGYTF
. TRBJ1-2 . TRBV28 TGTGCCAGCAGTAAACGGGGGAGTGTTGGCTATGGCTACACCTTC CASSKRGSVGYGYTF
. TRBJ2-2 . TRBV27 TGTGCCAGCTGTGGGGCGGGCACCGGGGAGCTGTTTTTT CASCGAGTGELFF